This T cell receptor beta chain was sequenced for a study of control samples from healthy donors and cancer patients. TCRdb's copy holds only in-frame clones and misses some; the assay was immunoSEQ multiplex PCR. The table shows about 130,000 clones, with about 93% occurring only once. V was pared by 6 bases and J by 5 bases, with 19 bases between. The germline CDR1 and CDR2 sequences are MGHDK and SYGVNS. The CDR3 totals 15 residues. Source material: blood. This receptor was identified in a man aged 40-49 years in good health. The chain uses TRBV25-1 and TRBJ1-1; tentative D call: TRBD1 (6 bases). CDR3 amino acids: CASRPRRGASTEAFF. The CDR3 DNA reads as TGTGCCAGCAGGCCCCGACGGGGGGCAAGTACTGAAGCTTTCTTT.